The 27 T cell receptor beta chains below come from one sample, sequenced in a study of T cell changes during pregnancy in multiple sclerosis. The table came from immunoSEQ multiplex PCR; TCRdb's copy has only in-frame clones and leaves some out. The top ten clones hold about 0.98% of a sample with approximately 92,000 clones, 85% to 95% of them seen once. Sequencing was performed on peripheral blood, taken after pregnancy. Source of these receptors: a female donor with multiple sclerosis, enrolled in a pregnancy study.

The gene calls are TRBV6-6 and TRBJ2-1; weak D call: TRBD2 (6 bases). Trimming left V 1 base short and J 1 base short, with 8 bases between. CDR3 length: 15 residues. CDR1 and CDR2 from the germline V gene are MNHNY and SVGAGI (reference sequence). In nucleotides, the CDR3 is TGTGCCAGCAGTTACTACGGGAGTTCCTACAATGAGCAGTTCTTC. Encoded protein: CASSYYGSSYNEQFF.

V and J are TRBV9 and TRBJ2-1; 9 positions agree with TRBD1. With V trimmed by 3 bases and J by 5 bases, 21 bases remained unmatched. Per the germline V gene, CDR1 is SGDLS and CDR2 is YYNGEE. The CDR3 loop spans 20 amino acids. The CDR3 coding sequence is TGTGCCAGCAGCGACCACAGGGGGCATACACGCGGGTATAGAAACAATGAGCAGTTCTTC. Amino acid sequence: CASSDHRGHTRGYRNNEQFF.

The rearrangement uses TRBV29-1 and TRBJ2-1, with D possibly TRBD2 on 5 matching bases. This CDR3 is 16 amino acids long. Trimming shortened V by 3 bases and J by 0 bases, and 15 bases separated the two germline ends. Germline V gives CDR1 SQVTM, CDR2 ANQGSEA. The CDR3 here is CSVDSSRGGSYNEQFF. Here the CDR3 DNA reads TGCAGCGTTGATTCTAGCCGGGGTGGCTCCTACAATGAGCAGTTCTTC.

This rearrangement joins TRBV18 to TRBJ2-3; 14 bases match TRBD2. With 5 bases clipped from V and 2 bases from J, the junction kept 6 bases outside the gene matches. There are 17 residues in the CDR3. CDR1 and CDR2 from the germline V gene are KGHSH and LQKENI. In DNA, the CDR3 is TGTGCCAGCTCATCTAGACTAGCGGGAGGGAACACAGATACGCAGTATTTT. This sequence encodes CASSSRLAGGNTDTQYF.

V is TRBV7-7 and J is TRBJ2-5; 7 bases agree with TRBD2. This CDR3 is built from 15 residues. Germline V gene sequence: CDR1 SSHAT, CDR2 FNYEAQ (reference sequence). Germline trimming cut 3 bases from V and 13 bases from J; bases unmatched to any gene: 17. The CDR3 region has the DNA TGTGCCAGCAGCTTTCTAGCGGCCTCCAAAGCGGACCTGTACTTC. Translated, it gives CASSFLAASKADLYF.

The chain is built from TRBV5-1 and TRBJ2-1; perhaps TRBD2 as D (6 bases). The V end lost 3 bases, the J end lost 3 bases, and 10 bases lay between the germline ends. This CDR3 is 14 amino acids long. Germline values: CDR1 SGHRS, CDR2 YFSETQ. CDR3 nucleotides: TGCGCCAGCAGCTCGGGGACTTACTACAATGAGCAGTTCTTC. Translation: CASSSGTYYNEQFF.

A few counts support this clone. The chain's CDR3 is CASSAQTGGSNEQYF. The CDR3 nucleotides are TGTGCCAGCAGCGCCCAAACAGGGGGGTCCAACGAGCAGTACTTC. The V and J genes are TRBV7-8 and TRBJ2-7, with 8 bases aligning to TRBD1. J gave up 5 bases and V 5 bases, and 11 bases lay outside the gene matches. Germline V lookup: CDR1 SGHVS, CDR2 FQNEAQ. The CDR3 consists of 15 residues.

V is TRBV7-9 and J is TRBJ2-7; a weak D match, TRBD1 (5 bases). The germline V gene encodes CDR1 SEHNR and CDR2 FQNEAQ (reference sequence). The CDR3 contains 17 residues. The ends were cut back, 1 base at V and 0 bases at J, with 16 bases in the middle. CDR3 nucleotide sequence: TGTGCCAGCAGCTTAGGTAGACAGCCCCCAGTCTCCTACGAGCAGTACTTC. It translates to CASSLGRQPPVSYEQYF.

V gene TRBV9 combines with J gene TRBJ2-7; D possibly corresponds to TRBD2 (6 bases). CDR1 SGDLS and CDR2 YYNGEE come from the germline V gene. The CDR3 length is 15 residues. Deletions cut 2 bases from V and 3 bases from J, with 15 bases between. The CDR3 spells CASSVSAGFIYEQYF. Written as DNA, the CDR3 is TGTGCCAGCAGCGTCAGCGCGGGGTTTATCTACGAGCAGTACTTC.

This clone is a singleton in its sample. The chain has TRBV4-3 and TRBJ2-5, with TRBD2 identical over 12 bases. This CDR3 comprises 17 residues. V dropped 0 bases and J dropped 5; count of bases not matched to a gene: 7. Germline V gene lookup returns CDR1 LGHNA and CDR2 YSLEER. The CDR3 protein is CASSQDWGLAGGETQYF. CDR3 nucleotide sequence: TGCGCCAGCAGCCAAGATTGGGGGCTAGCGGGAGGGGAGACCCAGTACTTC.

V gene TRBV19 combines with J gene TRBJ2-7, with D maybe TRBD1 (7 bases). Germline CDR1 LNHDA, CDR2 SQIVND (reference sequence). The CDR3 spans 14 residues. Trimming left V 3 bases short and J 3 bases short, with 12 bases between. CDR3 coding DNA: TGTGCCAGTAGTATGGGCAGGGGGGTCTACGAGCAGTACTTC. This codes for CASSMGRGVYEQYF.

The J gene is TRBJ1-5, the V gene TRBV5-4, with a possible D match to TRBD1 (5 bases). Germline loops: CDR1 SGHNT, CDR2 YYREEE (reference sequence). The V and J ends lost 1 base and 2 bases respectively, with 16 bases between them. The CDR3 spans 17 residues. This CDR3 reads CASSLSARVIGNQPQHF. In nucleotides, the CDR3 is TGTGCCAGCAGCTTGTCCGCCAGGGTGATTGGCAATCAGCCCCAGCATTTT.

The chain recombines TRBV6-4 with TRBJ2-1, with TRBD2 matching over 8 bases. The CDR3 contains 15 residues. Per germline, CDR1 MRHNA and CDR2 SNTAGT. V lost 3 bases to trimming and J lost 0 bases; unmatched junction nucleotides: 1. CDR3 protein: CASSDLAGSYNEQFF. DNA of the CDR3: TGTGCCAGCAGTGATCTAGCGGGCTCCTACAATGAGCAGTTCTTC.

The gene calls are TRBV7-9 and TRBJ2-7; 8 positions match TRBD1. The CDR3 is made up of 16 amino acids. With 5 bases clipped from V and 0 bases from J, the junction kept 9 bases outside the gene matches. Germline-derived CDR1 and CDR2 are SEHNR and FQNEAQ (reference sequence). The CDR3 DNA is TGTGCCAGCAGCCCAAAAACGACAGGGGTCTCCTACGAGCAGTACTTC. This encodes CASSPKTTGVSYEQYF.

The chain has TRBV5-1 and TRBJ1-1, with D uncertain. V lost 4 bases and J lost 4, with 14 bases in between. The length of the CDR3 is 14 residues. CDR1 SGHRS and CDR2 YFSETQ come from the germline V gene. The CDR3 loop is CASSRDILGTEAFF. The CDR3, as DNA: TGCGCCAGCAGCCGGGATATACTGGGCACTGAAGCTTTCTTT.

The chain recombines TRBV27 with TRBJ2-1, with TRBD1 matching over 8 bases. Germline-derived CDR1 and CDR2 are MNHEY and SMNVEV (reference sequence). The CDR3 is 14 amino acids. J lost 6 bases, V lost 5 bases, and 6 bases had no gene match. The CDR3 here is CASSPRGQVNEQFF. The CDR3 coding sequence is TGTGCCAGCAGTCCTAGGGGACAGGTCAATGAGCAGTTCTTC.

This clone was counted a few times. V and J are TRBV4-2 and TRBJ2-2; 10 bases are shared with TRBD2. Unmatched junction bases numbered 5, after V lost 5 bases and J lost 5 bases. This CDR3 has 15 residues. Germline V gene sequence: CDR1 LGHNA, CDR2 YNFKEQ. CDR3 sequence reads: CASSGTSAQTGELFF. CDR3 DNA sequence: TGTGCCAGCAGCGGGACTAGCGCACAAACCGGGGAGCTGTTTTTT.

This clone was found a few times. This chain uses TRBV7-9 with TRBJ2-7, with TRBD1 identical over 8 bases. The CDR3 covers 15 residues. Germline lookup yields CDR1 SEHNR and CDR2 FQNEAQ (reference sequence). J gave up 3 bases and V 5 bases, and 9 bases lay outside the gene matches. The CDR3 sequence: CASSKTWDRFYEQYF. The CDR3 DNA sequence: TGTGCCAGCAGCAAAACATGGGACAGGTTCTACGAGCAGTACTTC.

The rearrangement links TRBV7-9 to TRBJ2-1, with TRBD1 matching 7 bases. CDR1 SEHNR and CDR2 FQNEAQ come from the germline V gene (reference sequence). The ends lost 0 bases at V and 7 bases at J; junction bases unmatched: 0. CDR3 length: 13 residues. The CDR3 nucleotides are TGTGCCAGCAGCTTAGCCAGGGGGAATGAGCAGTTCTTC. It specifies CASSLARGNEQFF.

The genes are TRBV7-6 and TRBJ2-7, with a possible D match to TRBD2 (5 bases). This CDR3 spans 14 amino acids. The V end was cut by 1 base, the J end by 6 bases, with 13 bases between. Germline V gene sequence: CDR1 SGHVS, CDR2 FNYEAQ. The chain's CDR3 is CASSLVGESGEQYF. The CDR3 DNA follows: TGTGCCAGCAGCTTAGTCGGGGAATCGGGCGAGCAGTACTTC.

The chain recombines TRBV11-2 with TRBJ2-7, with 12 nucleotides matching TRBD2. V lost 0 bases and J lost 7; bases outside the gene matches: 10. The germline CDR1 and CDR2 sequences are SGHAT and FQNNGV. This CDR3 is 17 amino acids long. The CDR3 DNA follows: TGTGCCAGCAGCTTAGAACCGACTAGCGGGAGAAGAGGGGAGCAGTACTTC. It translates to CASSLEPTSGRRGEQYF.

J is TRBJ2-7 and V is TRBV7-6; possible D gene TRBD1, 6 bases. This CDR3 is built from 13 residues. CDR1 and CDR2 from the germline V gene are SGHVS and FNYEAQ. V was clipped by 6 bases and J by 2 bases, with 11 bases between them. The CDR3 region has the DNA TGTGCCAGCAGTGGGGGCCGAACCTACGAGCAGTACTTC. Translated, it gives CASSGGRTYEQYF.

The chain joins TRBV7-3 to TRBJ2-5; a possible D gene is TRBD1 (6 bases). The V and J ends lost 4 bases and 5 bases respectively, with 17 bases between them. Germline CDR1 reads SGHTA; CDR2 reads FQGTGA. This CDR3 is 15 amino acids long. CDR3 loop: CASSYTGQDGETQYF. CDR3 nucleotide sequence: TGTGCCAGCAGCTACACGGGACAAGACGGCGAGACCCAGTACTTC.

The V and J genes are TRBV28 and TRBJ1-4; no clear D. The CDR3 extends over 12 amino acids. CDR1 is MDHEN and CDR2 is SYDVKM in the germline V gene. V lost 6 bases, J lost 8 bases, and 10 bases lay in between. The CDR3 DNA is TGTGCCAGCAGAACGACTGGGGAAAAACTGTTTTTT. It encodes CASRTTGEKLFF.

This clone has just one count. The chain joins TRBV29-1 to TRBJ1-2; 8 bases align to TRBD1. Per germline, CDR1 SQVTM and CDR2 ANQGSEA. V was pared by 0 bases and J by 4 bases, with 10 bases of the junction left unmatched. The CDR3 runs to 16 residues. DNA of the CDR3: TGCAGCGTTGAAGATGACTCCAGGGGGCTCGGCTATGGCTACACCTTC. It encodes CSVEDDSRGLGYGYTF.

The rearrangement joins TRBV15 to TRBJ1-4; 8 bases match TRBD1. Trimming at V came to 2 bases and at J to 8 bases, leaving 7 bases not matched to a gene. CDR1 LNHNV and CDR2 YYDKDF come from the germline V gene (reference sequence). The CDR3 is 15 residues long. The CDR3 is CATSRKQGEGEKLFF. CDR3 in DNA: TGTGCCACCAGCAGAAAACAGGGGGAGGGCGAAAAACTGTTTTTT.

As DNA, the CDR3 is TGTGCCTGGAGTGTACGCTCTCCGGGAGGGACCCAGTACTTC. Its translation: CAWSVRSPGGTQYF. The chain employs TRBV30 and TRBJ2-5; 7 bases agree with TRBD2. Germline CDR1 and CDR2: GTSNPN and SVGIG (reference sequence). J gave up 7 bases and V 0 bases, and 8 bases lay outside the gene matches. CDR3 length: 14 amino acids.